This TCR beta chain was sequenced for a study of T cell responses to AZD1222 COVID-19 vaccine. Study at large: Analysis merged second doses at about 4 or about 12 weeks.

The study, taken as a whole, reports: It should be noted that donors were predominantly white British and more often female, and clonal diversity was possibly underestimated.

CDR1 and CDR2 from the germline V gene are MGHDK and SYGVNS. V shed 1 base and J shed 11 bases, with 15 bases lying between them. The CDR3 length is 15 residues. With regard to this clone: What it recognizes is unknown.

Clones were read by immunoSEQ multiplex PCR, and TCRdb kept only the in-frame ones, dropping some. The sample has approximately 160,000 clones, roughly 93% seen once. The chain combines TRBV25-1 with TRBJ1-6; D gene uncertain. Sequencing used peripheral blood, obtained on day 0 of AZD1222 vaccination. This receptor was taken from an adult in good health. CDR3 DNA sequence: TGTGCCAGCAGTGAATGGAGTCAGACGTGGACACCCCTCCACTTT. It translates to CASSEWSQTWTPLHF.